The clone carrying this T cell receptor (beta chain) has more than one count but fewer than ten. TCRdb reanalysed the 5' RACE reads using MiXCR and keeps one entry per CDR3 protein. In the table there are about 260,000 distinct CDR3 sequences, over 4.5% of which are singletons. The CDR3 contains 15 residues. V was clipped by 0 bases and J by 0 bases, with 9 bases between them. Germline V CDR1 and CDR2: SGHRS, YFSETQ. This sample is part of a study of T cells after yellow fever vaccination. This TCR came from a man aged 18 to 29 who received the YFV17D yellow fever vaccine. The starting material was CD4+ T cells sorted from PBMCs, obtained on the day of the yellow fever booster vaccination. The V and J genes are TRBV5-1 and TRBJ1-2, with D possibly matching TRBD1 (6 bases). The CDR3 coding sequence is TGCGCCAGCAGCTTGGGGACAGCGTCTAACTATGGCTACACCTTC. This encodes CASSLGTASNYGYTF.